This entry features one TCR beta chain sequence. Its antigen specificity is not known. The sample holds no much larger clone one base away, and base qualities are not on file. These data belong to a study of T cells after yellow fever vaccination (dated by TCRdb to about 2019). Regarding the study in general: The SMART-Seq v4 Ultra Low Input RNA kit was used to prepare libraries from fractions with low cell numbers. Two healthy male donors made up the cohort, one aged 18 to 30 years and the other aged 30 to 40 years. To track T-cell clones before and after primary and booster YFV17D yellow fever vaccination, bulk TCR alpha and beta repertoires were sequenced longitudinally. Bulk PBMC replicates and cell subsets were isolated from blood drawn at multiple timepoints before and after both primary and secondary immunization. General findings and caveats noted by the study authors: Because abundant contaminating clonotypes from the bulk population could be contained in FACS-sorted repertoires, computational filtering was required. Because the study included only a couple of donors, the extent to which the findings can be generalized is limited. A small share of clonotypes was detected in both CD4 and CD8 compartments, with the overlap likely arising from convergent recombination. After the booster, most of the clones that had expanded following primary vaccination were detected again (roughly 96% of CD4 and more than 85% of CD8), which suggests that memory was broadly maintained. The secondary T-cell response was weaker than the primary response but faster, peaking on day 5 instead of day 15.

The sample's treatment or condition label, decoded: live attenuated yellow fever vaccine strain. At each blood-draw timepoint, two biological replicates of bulk PBMCs were obtained. PBMCs were isolated from peripheral blood using a standard Ficoll-Paque protocol. TriZol was used to extract RNA from bulk PBMCs, CD4 and CD8 fractions, and dextramer-positive and dextramer-negative fractions. Synthesis of TCR cDNA relied on 5'RACE template switching, a step that introduced a universal primer site along with unique molecular identifiers. Priming for cDNA synthesis came from both the TCR alpha and TCR beta constant segments. Libraries were amplified in two PCR steps, with sample barcodes and sequencing adapters added in the second step. Libraries were sequenced on Illumina HiSeq 2500 (2x100 bp) or NovaSeq (2x150 bp). The authors processed their data as follows. Demultiplexing of reads and collapsing into UMI consensus sequences were performed with MIGEC, and V(D)J alignment was carried out with MiXCR. Clonotypes responding to the vaccine were identified with edgeR on replicate PBMC samples, with the criteria of FDR below 0.01 and a log2 fold change above 5 up to day 15. CD4 or CD8 identity was assigned to each bulk clonotype according to whether the clonotype was present at higher abundance in the sequenced CD4 repertoire or the sequenced CD8 repertoire. Clones were called with MiXCR by TCRdb after fastp trimmed the public reads at Q25, and only in-frame beta chains were retained. For every CDR3 protein sequence, its rows merge into one entry that carries the most common genes and DNA. In this record, the V and J calls reflect TCRdb's handling and not the investigators' own analysis. The sample records almost 600,000 distinct CDR3 sequences, approximately 13% of which are singletons. The biggest ten clones account for 11% to 15% of the sample.

The junction carries 11 bases between V and J, which are trimmed by 8 bases and 4 bases respectively. Per the germline V gene (reference sequence), LNHNV is the CDR1 and YYDKDF is the CDR2. From the cysteine through the phenylalanine, the CDR3 covers 13 amino acids. Solely the CDR3 DNA is kept, with 39 bases framed from the first base. The sample was PBMCs, taken on the day of the yellow fever booster vaccination. The sequence joins TRBV15 to TRBJ2-2, with a tentative D gene TRBD2 over 6 matching bases. This TCR came from a man aged 25-45 years who received the YFV17D yellow fever vaccine. The DNA sequence follows: TGTGCCACCGCTTTTAGCGGCACCGGGGAGCTGTTTTTT. Its product reads: CATAFSGTGELFF.